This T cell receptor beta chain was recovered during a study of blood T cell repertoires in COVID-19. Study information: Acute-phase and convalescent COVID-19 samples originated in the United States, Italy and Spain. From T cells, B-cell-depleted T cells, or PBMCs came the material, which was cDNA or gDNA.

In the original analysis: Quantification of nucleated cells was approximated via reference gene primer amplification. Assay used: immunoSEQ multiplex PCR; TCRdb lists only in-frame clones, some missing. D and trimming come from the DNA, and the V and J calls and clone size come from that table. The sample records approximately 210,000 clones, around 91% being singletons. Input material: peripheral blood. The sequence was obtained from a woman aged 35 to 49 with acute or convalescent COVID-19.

The CDR3 DNA sequence: TGCGCCAGCAGCCAAAGCACCCGGGTTTTAACTGAAGCTTTCTTT. Protein sequence: CASSQSTRVLTEAFF. V and J are TRBV4-1 and TRBJ1-1, with D hard to call. V lost 2 bases and J 5 bases, leaving 15 bases between the germline ends. Germline CDR1 MGHRA, CDR2 YSYEKL. This CDR3 region has 15 residues.